Below, 15 T cell receptor beta chains from the same sample are listed, as sequenced in a study of blood T cell repertoires in COVID-19. Data came from immunoSEQ multiplex PCR; TCRdb stores just in-frame clones and leaves some out. The sample has 15,000 to 20,000 clones; approximately 84% are singletons. The sample was peripheral blood. The receptors here all came from a human donor with active COVID-19. The donor label of this sample is uncertain.

The chain recombines TRBV6-1 with TRBJ2-3, with D possibly matching TRBD2 (6 bases). V was cut by 0 bases and J by 2 bases, with 15 bases left in between. The CDR3 consists of 17 residues. Germline CDR1 MNHNS, CDR2 SASEGT. The CDR3 here is CASSEALAAPTTDTQYF. The CDR3 region has the DNA TGTGCCAGCAGTGAAGCCTTAGCGGCCCCCACCACAGATACGCAGTATTTT.

The chain links TRBV5-6 to TRBJ2-1; 10 nucleotides align to TRBD2. V lost 3 bases and J lost 8; bases outside the gene matches: 8. This CDR3 spans 15 amino acids. Germline V lookup: CDR1 SGHDT, CDR2 YYEEEE. CDR3 nucleotides: TGTGCCAGCAGCTCTTATAGCGGGGGGCCATATGAGCAGTTCTTC. It specifies CASSSYSGGPYEQFF. Based on the CDR3 plus reference TRBV5-6 and TRBJ2-1, the full variable domain is DAGVTQSPTHLIKTRGQQVTLRCSPKSGHDTVSWYQQALGQGPQFIFQYYEEEERQRGNFPDRFSGHQFPNYSSELNVNALLLGDSALYLCASSSYSGGPYEQFFGPGTRLTVL.

The rearrangement joins TRBV7-2 to TRBJ1-6; 9 nucleotides match TRBD1. This CDR3 has 15 residues. Germline CDR1 and CDR2: SGHTA and FQGNSA. V was clipped by 5 bases and J by 7 bases; unmatched bases: 6. CDR3 in amino acids: CASSLGTGTNSPLHF. The CDR3 DNA reads TGTGCCAGCAGCCTAGGGACAGGGACGAATTCACCCCTCCACTTT.

The chain recombines TRBV12-3 or TRBV12-4 with TRBJ2-7; 11 positions agree with TRBD1. The V segment lost 6 bases and the J segment 6 bases; nucleotides outside the gene matches: 1. The CDR3 runs 12 residues. CDR3 bases: TGTGCCAGCAGGGACAGGGGGCTCGAGCAGTACTTC. It specifies CASRDRGLEQYF.

The DNA for the CDR3 is TGTGCCAGTAGTATAGATCTATCCGGGATCGGAAATCAGCCCCAGCATTTT. It translates to CASSIDLSGIGNQPQHF. The genes are TRBV19 and TRBJ1-5; D not certain. Looked up from germline, CDR1 is LNHDA and CDR2 is SQIVND (reference sequence). Deletions cut 0 bases from V and 4 bases from J, with 16 bases between. CDR3 length: 17 amino acids.

The rearrangement links TRBV7-3 to TRBJ2-3; 7 nucleotides agree with TRBD2. This CDR3 is 14 amino acids long. Trimming took 4 bases from V and 10 from J; bases not matched to a gene: 11. Germline lookup yields CDR1 SGHTA and CDR2 FQGTGA. CDR3 residues: CASSSTPTSRPQYF. The CDR3 DNA reads as TGTGCCAGCAGCTCAACCCCGACTAGCCGTCCGCAGTATTTT.

The chain has TRBV25-1 and TRBJ1-2; D uncertain. This CDR3 is built from 13 residues. Trimming took off 4 bases at V and 0 bases at J, with 6 bases between the two ends. Germline lookup yields CDR1 MGHDK and CDR2 SYGVNS. As DNA, the CDR3 is TGTGCCAGCAGTGTCGGAGCTAACTATGGCTACACCTTC. It encodes CASSVGANYGYTF.

The DNA for the CDR3 is TGTGCCAGCAGTTACTCTCGGACAGGGACGAACTATGGCTACACCTTC. Its translation: CASSYSRTGTNYGYTF. This chain joins TRBV6-2 or TRBV6-3 and TRBJ1-2; TRBD1 matches at 8 bases. V lost 0 bases and J lost 2; bases outside the gene matches: 5. The CDR3 extends over 16 amino acids. Germline V gives CDR1 MNHEY, CDR2 SVGEGT.

The chain links TRBV5-1 to TRBJ2-5; 11 bases fit TRBD2. Germline values: CDR1 SGHRS, CDR2 YFSETQ. The CDR3 loop spans 16 amino acids. V dropped 1 base and J dropped 2; count of bases not matched to a gene: 4. CDR3 protein: CASSLSGTSGQETQYF. The CDR3, as DNA: TGCGCCAGCAGCTTGTCCGGGACTAGCGGTCAAGAGACCCAGTACTTC.

The chain links TRBV6-2 or TRBV6-3 to TRBJ1-1; 8 positions match TRBD1. CDR1 and CDR2 from the germline V gene are MNHEY and SVGEGT. This CDR3 has 13 residues. The V segment lost 6 bases and the J segment 6 bases; nucleotides outside the gene matches: 6. CDR3 in DNA: TGTGCCAGCAGCAGGACAGGGCGCCCTGAAGCTTTCTTT. Protein: CASSRTGRPEAFF.

The V and J genes are TRBV5-6 and TRBJ2-7; TRBD1 aligns across 7 bases. The V gene's germline CDR1 is SGHDT and CDR2 YYEEEE. The CDR3 is 14 amino acids. V was pared by 4 bases and J by 3 bases, with 7 bases of the junction left unmatched. The CDR3 bases are TGTGCCAGCAGCATCGGACAGGACTTCTACGAGCAGTACTTC. This sequence encodes CASSIGQDFYEQYF. The whole variable domain, filled in from reference TRBV5-6 and TRBJ2-7, reads DAGVTQSPTHLIKTRGQQVTLRCSPKSGHDTVSWYQQALGQGPQFIFQYYEEEERQRGNFPDRFSGHQFPNYSSELNVNALLLGDSALYLCASSIGQDFYEQYFGPGTRLTVT.

This clone showed up just once. The chain carries TRBV11-3 and TRBJ2-5; possibly TRBD2 for D (6 bases). CDR3 length equals 12 residues. The V end lost 5 bases, the J end lost 7 bases, and 11 bases lay between the germline ends. Germline V CDR1 and CDR2: SGHNT, YENEEA. The CDR3 loop is CASSPNGGTQYF. CDR3 nucleotides: TGTGCCAGCAGCCCCAACGGGGGGACCCAGTACTTC.

CDR3 nucleotides: TGTGCCAGCAGCTTAGCGAACAGGGGAGAGACCCAGTACTTC. Its protein is CASSLANRGETQYF. This chain uses TRBV7-9 with TRBJ2-5; 7 nucleotides match TRBD1. V lost 0 bases and J lost 4; bases outside the gene matches: 2. CDR3 length equals 14 residues. CDR1 is SEHNR and CDR2 is FQNEAQ in the germline V gene (reference sequence).

The chain combines TRBV14 with TRBJ2-3; no reliable D call. V lost 1 base and J lost 1, with 6 bases in between. The CDR3 length is 14 residues. Germline V gene lookup returns CDR1 SGHDN and CDR2 FVKESK. In nucleotides, the CDR3 is TGTGCCAGCAGCCAAGTGCCAGGCACAGATACGCAGTATTTT. Its protein product is CASSQVPGTDTQYF.

The chain employs TRBV4-1 and TRBJ2-3; the match to TRBD2 covers 9 bases. Germline V gives CDR1 MGHRA, CDR2 YSYEKL. V trimming: 0 bases; J trimming: 4 bases; junction bases outside the gene matches: 5. This CDR3 is built from 16 residues. The CDR3 coding sequence is TGCGCCAGCAGCCAAGATCGGCTAGCGGGGTCAGATACGCAGTATTTT. Encoded protein: CASSQDRLAGSDTQYF.